What follows are 14 T cell receptor beta chains derived from one specimen sequenced in a study of PD-1 blockade in classical Hodgkin lymphoma. Time point specified: cycle 4 day 1 (C4D1), after 5 to 7 weeks of nivolumab. Autologous stem cell transplantation was followed by relapse in every patient, and brentuximab vedotin exposure varied. Sequencing was performed with immunoSEQ multiplex PCR; in TCRdb, only in-frame clones are kept and a portion is missing. The sample yields some 7,000 clones, 76% seen once. This specimen consisted of peripheral blood mononuclear cells (PBMCs), obtained before the fourth cycle of nivolumab. The receptors come from a human donor with classical Hodgkin lymphoma.

The chain is built from TRBV5-4 and TRBJ1-2, with D uncertain. Trimming left V 0 bases short and J 4 bases short, with 10 bases between. In germline, CDR1 is SGHNT, CDR2 YYREEE (reference sequence). The CDR3 covers 14 residues. CDR3 sequence (DNA): TGTGCCAGCAGCTTGGCCCTGTCTCGCTATGGCTACACCTTC. This encodes CASSLALSRYGYTF.

V is TRBV5-4 and J is TRBJ2-2, with D perhaps assigned TRBD1 or TRBD2 (5 bases each). Germline lookup yields CDR1 SGHNT and CDR2 YYREEE (reference sequence). V lost 0 bases and J 7 bases, leaving 13 bases between the germline ends. CDR3 length equals 15 residues. The CDR3 protein is CASSLGDRTGGELFF. CDR3 nucleotides: TGTGCCAGCAGCTTGGGGGACCGGACGGGCGGGGAGCTGTTTTTT.

The chain is built from TRBV27 and TRBJ1-1; possible D gene TRBD1, 5 bases. CDR3 length: 13 amino acids. Germline V gene sequence: CDR1 MNHEY, CDR2 SMNVEV (reference sequence). Deletions cut 3 bases from V and 5 bases from J, with 10 bases between. Here the CDR3 reads CASSFMGPTEAFF. The CDR3, as DNA: TGTGCCAGCAGTTTTATGGGGCCGACTGAAGCTTTCTTT.

The chain carries TRBV4-1 and TRBJ1-5; unclear D gene. Germline CDR1 MGHRA, CDR2 YSYEKL. V gave up 0 bases and J gave up 3 bases, with 9 bases separating them. The CDR3 is made up of 15 amino acids. CDR3 sequence (DNA): TGCGCCAGCAGCCAAGACCGGAAGGCCAATCAGCCCCAGCATTTT. Its protein is CASSQDRKANQPQHF.

The V gene is TRBV6-5, the J gene TRBJ2-5, with D possibly TRBD1 on 6 matching bases. The CDR3 totals 14 residues. Trimming cost V 3 bases and J 2 bases, with 10 bases left between them. Germline V CDR1 and CDR2: MNHEY, SVGAGI. The CDR3 DNA reads TGTGCCAGCAGTTATGGGACACTACAAGAGACCCAGTACTTC. This sequence encodes CASSYGTLQETQYF.

In DNA, the CDR3 is TGTGCCAGTAGTGCTGGACAAGGCTACGAGCAGTACTTC. Translated, it gives CASSAGQGYEQYF. The chain links TRBV19 to TRBJ2-5, with D possibly being TRBD1 (5 bases). TRBJ2-7 matches the DNA end more closely, so the J call is doubtful. The CDR3 covers 13 residues. Germline V lookup: CDR1 LNHDA, CDR2 SQIVND (reference sequence).

This clone has a single count. This chain links TRBV19 with TRBJ2-2, with unresolved D. The CDR3 is made up of 13 amino acids. Trimming took off 5 bases at V and 4 bases at J, with 8 bases between the two ends. The V gene's germline CDR1 is LNHDA and CDR2 SQIVND (reference sequence). The chain's CDR3 is CASSLRATGELFF. DNA for the CDR3: TGTGCCAGTAGTCTCCGGGCCACCGGGGAGCTGTTTTTT.

The gene calls are TRBV6-1 and TRBJ2-5, with TRBD1 identical over 7 bases. Germline V gene sequence: CDR1 MNHNS, CDR2 SASEGT. Losses at the gene ends were 4 bases for V and 0 bases for J; bases not matched to a gene: 2. CDR3 length: 14 residues. The CDR3 protein is CASSGRGYQETQYF. DNA for the CDR3: TGTGCCAGCAGTGGCAGGGGGTACCAAGAGACCCAGTACTTC.

The chain carries TRBV6-5 and TRBJ2-1; D is ambiguous. Germline CDR1 is MNHEY and CDR2 is SVGAGI. This CDR3 contains 12 residues. V dropped 3 bases and J dropped 9 bases, with 9 bases sitting between them. DNA for the CDR3: TGTGCCAGCAGTTATCTAGATTCTGAGCAGTTCTTC. Residues: CASSYLDSEQFF.

The genes are TRBV7-9 and TRBJ2-3; 13 bases align to TRBD2. CDR3 size: 15 residues. Trimming cost V 5 bases and J 5 bases; bases outside gene matches: 4. CDR1 and CDR2 from the germline V gene are SEHNR and FQNEAQ (reference sequence). The CDR3 nucleotides read TGTGCCAGCAGCCCCGGACTAGCGGGAGAAGATACGCAGTATTTT. Residues: CASSPGLAGEDTQYF.

The chain recombines TRBV6-5 with TRBJ2-2, with D unresolved. The CDR3 totals 15 residues. V gave up 6 bases and J gave up 2 bases, with 13 bases separating them. Per the germline V gene, CDR1 is MNHEY and CDR2 is SVGAGI. The CDR3 DNA reads as TGTGCCAGCAGCCCCGGGTCCATTAACACCGGGGAGCTGTTTTTT. Its protein product is CASSPGSINTGELFF.

The chain links TRBV29-1 to TRBJ1-2; TRBD1 matches 7 bases. This CDR3 has 12 amino acids. Germline CDR1 and CDR2: SQVTM and ANQGSEA. J lost 2 bases, V lost 6 bases, and 3 bases had no gene match. For the CDR3, the DNA is TGCAGCGTCCTGACAGGGAACTATGGCTACACCTTC. This gives the protein CSVLTGNYGYTF.

A few counts support this clone. The chain couples TRBV4-3 to TRBJ2-5; TRBD2 matches at 11 bases. CDR3 length: 15 residues. The germline gives CDR1 LGHNA, CDR2 YSLEER. With 1 base clipped from V and 8 bases from J, the junction kept 6 bases outside the gene matches. The CDR3 DNA follows: TGCGCCAGCAGCCAAGGTCGCCTAGCGGGAGGAACCCAGTACTTC. Amino acid sequence: CASSQGRLAGGTQYF.

The chain employs TRBV28 and TRBJ2-2, with D possibly matching TRBD1 (5 bases). Germline V gene data show CDR1 as MDHEN and CDR2 as SYDVKM. The CDR3 consists of 17 residues. V gave up 5 bases and J gave up 8 bases, with 24 bases separating them. The CDR3 is CASSRKKGRGLLGELFF. The CDR3 DNA reads TGTGCCAGCAGTCGCAAGAAGGGGCGAGGTTTGTTGGGGGAGCTGTTTTTT.